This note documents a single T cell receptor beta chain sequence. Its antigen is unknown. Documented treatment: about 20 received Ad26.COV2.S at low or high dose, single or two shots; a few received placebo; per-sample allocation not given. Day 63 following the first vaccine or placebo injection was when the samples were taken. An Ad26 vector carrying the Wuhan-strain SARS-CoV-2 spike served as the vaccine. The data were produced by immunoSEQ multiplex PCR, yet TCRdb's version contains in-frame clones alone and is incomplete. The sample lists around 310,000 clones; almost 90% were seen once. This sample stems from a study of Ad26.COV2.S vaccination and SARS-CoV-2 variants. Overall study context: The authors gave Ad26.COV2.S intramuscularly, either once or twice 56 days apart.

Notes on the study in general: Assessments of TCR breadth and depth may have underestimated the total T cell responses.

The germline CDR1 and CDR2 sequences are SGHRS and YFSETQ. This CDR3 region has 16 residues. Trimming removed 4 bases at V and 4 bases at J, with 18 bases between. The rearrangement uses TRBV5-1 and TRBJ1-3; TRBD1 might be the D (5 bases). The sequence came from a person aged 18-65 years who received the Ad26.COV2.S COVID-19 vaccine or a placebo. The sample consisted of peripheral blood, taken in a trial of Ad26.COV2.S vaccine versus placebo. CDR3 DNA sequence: TGCGCCAGCAGCCAGGGCGTTGAGGGGTCCGGAAACACCATATATTTT. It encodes CASSQGVEGSGNTIYF. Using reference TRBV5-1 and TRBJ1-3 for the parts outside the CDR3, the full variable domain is KAGVTQTPRYLIKTRGQQVTLSCSPISGHRSVSWYQQTPGQGLQFLFEYFSETQRNKGNFPGRFSGRQFSNSRSEMNVSTLELGDSALYLCASSQGVEGSGNTIYFGEGSWLTVV.